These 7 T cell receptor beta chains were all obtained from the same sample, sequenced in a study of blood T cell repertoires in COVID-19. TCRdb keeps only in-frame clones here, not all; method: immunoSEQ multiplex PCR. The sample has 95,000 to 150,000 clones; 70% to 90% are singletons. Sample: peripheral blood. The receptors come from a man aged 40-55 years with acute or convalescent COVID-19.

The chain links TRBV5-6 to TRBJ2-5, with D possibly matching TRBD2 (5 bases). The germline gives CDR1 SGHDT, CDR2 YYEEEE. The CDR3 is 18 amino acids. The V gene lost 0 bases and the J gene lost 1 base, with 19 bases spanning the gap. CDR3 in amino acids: CASSLARDWSVGQETQYF. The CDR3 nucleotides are TGTGCCAGCAGCTTGGCCCGGGATTGGTCGGTGGGCCAAGAGACCCAGTACTTC.

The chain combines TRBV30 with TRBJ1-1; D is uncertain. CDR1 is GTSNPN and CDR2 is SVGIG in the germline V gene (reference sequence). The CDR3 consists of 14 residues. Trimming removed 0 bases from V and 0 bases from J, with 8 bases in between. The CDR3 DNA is TGTGCCTGGAGTGTAACCCAGATGAACACTGAAGCTTTCTTT. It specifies CAWSVTQMNTEAFF. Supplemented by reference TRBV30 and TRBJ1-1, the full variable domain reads SQTIHQWPATLVQPVGSPLSLECTVEGTSNPNLYWYRQAAGRGLQLLFYSVGIGQISSEVPQNLSASRPQDRQFILSSKKLLLSDSGFYLCAWSVTQMNTEAFFGQGTRLTVV.

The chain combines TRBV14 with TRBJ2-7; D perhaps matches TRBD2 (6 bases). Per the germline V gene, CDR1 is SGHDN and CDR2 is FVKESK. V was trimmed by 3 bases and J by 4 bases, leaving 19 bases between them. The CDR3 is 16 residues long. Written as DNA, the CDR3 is TGTGCCAGCAGCCAGCACAGCGGGCTGGGGTATTACGAGCAGTACTTC. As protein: CASSQHSGLGYYEQYF.

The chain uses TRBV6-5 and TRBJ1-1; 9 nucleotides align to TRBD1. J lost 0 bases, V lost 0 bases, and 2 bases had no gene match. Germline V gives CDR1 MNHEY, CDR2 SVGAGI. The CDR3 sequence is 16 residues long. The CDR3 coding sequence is TGTGCCAGCAGTTACTCCGGGACAGGGATGAACACTGAAGCTTTCTTT. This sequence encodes CASSYSGTGMNTEAFF.

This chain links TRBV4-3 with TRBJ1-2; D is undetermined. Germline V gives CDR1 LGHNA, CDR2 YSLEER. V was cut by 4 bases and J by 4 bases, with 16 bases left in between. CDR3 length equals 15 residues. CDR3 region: CASSPRRGVAYGYTF. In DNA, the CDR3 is TGCGCCAGCAGCCCCCGGCGGGGTGTTGCCTATGGCTACACCTTC.

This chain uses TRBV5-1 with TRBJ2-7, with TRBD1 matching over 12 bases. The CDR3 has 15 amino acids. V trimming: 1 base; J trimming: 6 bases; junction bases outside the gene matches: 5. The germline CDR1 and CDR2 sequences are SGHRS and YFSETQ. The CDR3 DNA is TGCGCCAGCAGCTTGATCTGGGACAGGGGGCGCGAGCAGTACTTC. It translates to CASSLIWDRGREQYF. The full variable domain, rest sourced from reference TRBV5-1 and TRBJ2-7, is KAGVTQTPRYLIKTRGQQVTLSCSPISGHRSVSWYQQTPGQGLQFLFEYFSETQRNKGNFPGRFSGRQFSNSRSEMNVSTLELGDSALYLCASSLIWDRGREQYFGPGTRLTVT.

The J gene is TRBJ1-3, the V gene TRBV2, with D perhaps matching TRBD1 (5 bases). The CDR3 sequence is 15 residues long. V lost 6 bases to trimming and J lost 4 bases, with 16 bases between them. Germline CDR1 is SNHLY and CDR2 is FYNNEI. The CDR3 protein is CASRGLQGPGNTIYF. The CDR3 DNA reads TGTGCCAGCAGGGGTTTGCAGGGTCCAGGAAACACCATATATTTT.